The 3 T cell receptor beta chains presented below share a single source sample, sequenced in a study of OX40 agonist ivuxolimab in advanced cancers. Libraries came from the immunoSEQ multiplex PCR assay. Drawn from immuneACCESS, this table holds only the in-frame rearrangements with V and J called that TCRdb kept. Clones are partly lost; checked studies trace under half to an unresolved V gene and leave the rest unexplained. A total of some 83,000 clones appear in this sample, more than 70% of them only once. The ten largest clones capture 5.5% to 7% of the sample. The sample in question was CD4+ or CD8+ T cells sorted from blood, obtained in a trial of the OX40 agonist ivuxolimab. The receptors originated from an adult with an advanced solid tumor such as melanoma, head and neck, liver or kidney cancer.

Only one count was recorded for this clone. The chain recombines TRBV6-6 with TRBJ2-2; perhaps D is TRBD1 or TRBD2 (6 bases each). The CDR3 has 13 amino acids. Germline V lookup: CDR1 MNHNY, CDR2 SVGAGI (reference sequence). Trimming removed 4 bases at V and 7 bases at J, with 10 bases between. CDR3 amino acids: CASSSGANGELFF. In DNA, the CDR3 is TGTGCCAGCAGTTCGGGGGCAAACGGGGAGCTGTTTTTT.

CDR3 nucleotide sequence: TGTGCCAGCAGCTGGACCCGGACTAGCGATCGAGAGACCCAGTACTTC. Translating it yields CASSWTRTSDRETQYF. The rearrangement links TRBV5-8 to TRBJ2-5; 9 nucleotides align to TRBD2. V lost 3 bases, J lost 4 bases, and 10 bases stayed unmatched. CDR1 and CDR2 from the germline V gene are SGHTS and YDEGEE. This CDR3 spans 16 amino acids.

V gene TRBV6-5 combines with J gene TRBJ2-7; the D gene is possibly TRBD2 (5 bases). In germline, CDR1 is MNHEY, CDR2 SVGAGI. CDR3 length: 14 amino acids. Trimming cost V 1 base and J 3 bases, with 10 bases left between them. CDR3: CASSYYGLNYEQYF. The CDR3 DNA reads TGTGCCAGCAGTTACTACGGACTGAACTACGAGCAGTACTTC.